The 15 T cell receptor beta chains listed next were all sequenced from one sample in a study of blood T cell repertoires in COVID-19 (dated by TCRdb to 2020 to 2021). The library was obtained by the immunoSEQ multiplex PCR assay. TCRdb took over this immuneACCESS table, retaining in-frame rearrangements with V and J assigned. Such tables are incomplete; in checked studies, under half of the missing clones stem from an unresolved V gene, and the remainder is unexplained. This sample gives approximately 350,000 clones in total; roughly 89% of them show up just once. The ten top clones hold 2.5% to 4% of the sample. Sequenced input: peripheral blood. The origin of the receptors is a woman aged 18-29 years who had recovered from COVID-19.

This clone was seen more than once but under ten times. The chain uses TRBV5-1 and TRBJ2-1; D is unresolved. The CDR3 contains 14 residues. Trimming took off 3 bases at V and 2 bases at J, with 9 bases between the two ends. Germline CDR1 reads SGHRS; CDR2 reads YFSETQ. In DNA form, the CDR3 reads TGCGCCAGCAGCTCCACTCTTCCCTACAATGAGCAGTTCTTC. It codes for CASSSTLPYNEQFF. Complete variable domain (other parts from reference TRBV5-1 and TRBJ2-1): KAGVTQTPRYLIKTRGQQVTLSCSPISGHRSVSWYQQTPGQGLQFLFEYFSETQRNKGNFPGRFSGRQFSNSRSEMNVSTLELGDSALYLCASSSTLPYNEQFFGPGTRLTVL.

The chain couples TRBV5-1 to TRBJ1-2, with a possible D match to TRBD1 (5 bases). Trimming removed 0 bases from V and 0 bases from J, with 9 bases in between. Germline CDR1 reads SGHRS; CDR2 reads YFSETQ. This CDR3 spans 15 amino acids. CDR3: CASSLAGGANYGYTF. The CDR3 DNA reads TGCGCCAGCAGCTTGGCGGGGGGAGCTAACTATGGCTACACCTTC.

Of note for this clone: A read error may account for a junction end that differs from germline. This chain uses TRBV2 with TRBJ1-2; 8 bases agree with TRBD1. Germline V gene sequence: CDR1 SNHLY, CDR2 FYNNEI. The CDR3 sequence is 10 residues long. The CDR3: CASSAGQGLF. CDR3 sequence (DNA): TGTGCCAGCAGCGCAGGACAGGGCCTCTTC.

This chain uses TRBV12-3 or TRBV12-4 with TRBJ1-1; 7 bases align to TRBD1. The CDR3 has 12 residues. The trim removed 5 bases at V and 7 bases at J, leaving 4 bases unmatched. CDR3 sequence: CASSTRQGEAFF. Written as DNA, the CDR3 is TGTGCCAGCAGTACCCGACAGGGTGAAGCTTTCTTT.

V gene TRBV7-2 combines with J gene TRBJ2-3, with 7 bases fitting TRBD2. The CDR3 length is 14 residues. After removal of 4 bases from V and 4 bases from J, the junction contained 5 bases not matched to a gene. Germline loops: CDR1 SGHTA, CDR2 FQGNSA. CDR3: CASSSPGLPDTQYF. DNA of the CDR3: TGTGCCAGCAGCTCGCCGGGACTACCAGATACGCAGTATTTT.

This chain links TRBV4-3 with TRBJ1-4; 7 bases align to TRBD1. Germline V CDR1 and CDR2: LGHNA, YSLEER. The CDR3 extends over 13 amino acids. Trimming removed 1 base from V and 11 bases from J; junction bases left unmatched: 4. DNA of the CDR3: TGCGCCAGCAGCCAAGCAACAGGGGAGAAACTGTTTTTT. Amino acid sequence: CASSQATGEKLFF.

This clone was observed a few times. The chain is built from TRBV6-5 and TRBJ1-1; 7 bases are a match to TRBD1. This CDR3 contains 15 residues. In germline, CDR1 is MNHEY, CDR2 SVGAGI. J lost 3 bases, V lost 2 bases, and 6 bases had no gene match. In nucleotides, the CDR3 is TGTGCCAGCAGTTACCTAGACAGGGACTACACTGAAGCTTTCTTT. Its translation is CASSYLDRDYTEAFF.

This chain links TRBV30 with TRBJ1-1; TRBD1 might be the D (5 bases). CDR3 length equals 12 residues. The V and J ends lost 8 bases and 1 base respectively, with 11 bases between them. CDR1 and CDR2 (germline): GTSNPN, SVGIG (reference sequence). The CDR3 nucleotides are TGTGCCAGTCAACAGGCGAACACTGAAGCTTTCTTT. It yields the protein CASQQANTEAFF.

The chain has TRBV19 and TRBJ1-1, with D hard to call. In germline, CDR1 is LNHDA, CDR2 SQIVND (reference sequence). Deletions cut 3 bases from V and 3 bases from J, with 14 bases between. The length of the CDR3 is 15 residues. For the CDR3, the DNA is TGTGCCAGTAGTATCCGTGGGCAGTACTACACTGAAGCTTTCTTT. It specifies CASSIRGQYYTEAFF.

The V and J genes are TRBV6-5 and TRBJ2-2; maybe TRBD2 (5 bases). This CDR3 spans 12 amino acids. Per germline, CDR1 MNHEY and CDR2 SVGAGI. V shed 4 bases and J shed 5 bases, with 5 bases lying between them. CDR3 sequence: CASSWRTGELFF. In nucleotides, the CDR3 is TGTGCCAGCAGTTGGAGGACCGGGGAGCTGTTTTTT.

The V gene is TRBV9, the J gene TRBJ2-3; no clear D. Trimming removed 0 bases from V and 0 bases from J, with 8 bases in between. CDR1 and CDR2 from the germline V gene are SGDLS and YYNGEE. This CDR3 comprises 15 residues. CDR3 DNA: TGTGCCAGCAGCGTAGATATCCGGAGCACAGATACGCAGTATTTT. Its protein product is CASSVDIRSTDTQYF.

This clone has a single count. The chain joins TRBV25-1 to TRBJ1-2; D ambiguous. The CDR3 loop spans 13 amino acids. Trimming took 0 bases from V and 3 from J, leaving 5 bases between them. CDR1 and CDR2 from the germline V gene are MGHDK and SYGVNS. The CDR3 spells CASSEYGDYGYTF. The CDR3 coding sequence is TGTGCCAGCAGTGAATATGGAGACTATGGCTACACCTTC.

The chain combines TRBV27 with TRBJ2-1; 13 bases are shared with TRBD2. Germline trimming cut 6 bases from V and 2 bases from J; bases unmatched to any gene: 13. CDR3 length: 19 residues. The germline V gene encodes CDR1 MNHEY and CDR2 SMNVEV (reference sequence). The CDR3 reads CASSLTGTSGIRAYNEQFF. The CDR3 DNA reads as TGTGCCAGCAGCCTAACCGGGACTAGCGGGATCAGGGCCTACAATGAGCAGTTCTTC.

The chain recombines TRBV21-1 with TRBJ2-1; no DNA check was done on the table's D call, TRBD2. TRBV21-1 is designated a pseudogene. The CDR3 sequence is 20 residues long. The CDR3: CASSKTRTSGKLQGYNEQFF. CDR3 nucleotide sequence: TGTGCCAGCAGCAAAACTAGGACTAGCGGGAAACTGCAGGGGTACAATGAGCAGTTCTTC.

The chain carries TRBV7-2 and TRBJ1-2, with D hard to call. The germline V gene has CDR1 SGHTA and CDR2 FQGNSA. Trimming stripped 1 base from V and 4 bases from J, with 13 bases between. The CDR3 sequence is 15 residues long. The CDR3 spells CASSLVVSGFYGYTF. The CDR3 DNA is TGTGCCAGCAGCTTAGTTGTGTCGGGATTCTATGGCTACACCTTC.